This entry features one TCR beta chain sequence. This entry belongs to a study of low-dose radiotherapy and immunotherapy resistance in tumors. Background on the study: With cycle 1 day 1 as the start, patients took oral aspirin 300 mg daily for four cycles.

With TRAV- and TRBV-specific primers, first-strand cDNA was made, covering the alpha and beta chains. For amplifying TCRs, the PCR ran for approximately 21 cycles with Phusion, which was used together with a constant-region primer and the adapter on the V primers. By in vitro transcription, the isolated mRNA was amplified. In TCRdb, the reads were re-called with MiXCR into one record per CDR3 protein. The repertoire holds 15,000 to 20,000 distinct CDR3 sequences, with approximately 79% as singletons. The sequence was collected from a human donor with advanced metastatic prostate, ovarian, gallbladder or colorectal cancer (not recorded which). This table probably holds off-target reads from a library built for another chain.

The chain's CDR3 is CAWSVLEGLAGGREQYF. The CDR3 DNA sequence: TGTGCCTGGAGTGTACTCGAAGGACTAGCGGGAGGTCGTGAGCAGTACTTC. The chain employs TRBV30 and TRBJ2-7; 14 bases are shared with TRBD2. The J segment lost 7 bases and the V segment lost 0 bases, leaving 11 bases of the junction unmatched. The CDR3 loop spans 17 amino acids. CDR1 is GTSNPN and CDR2 is SVGIG in the germline V gene (reference sequence).